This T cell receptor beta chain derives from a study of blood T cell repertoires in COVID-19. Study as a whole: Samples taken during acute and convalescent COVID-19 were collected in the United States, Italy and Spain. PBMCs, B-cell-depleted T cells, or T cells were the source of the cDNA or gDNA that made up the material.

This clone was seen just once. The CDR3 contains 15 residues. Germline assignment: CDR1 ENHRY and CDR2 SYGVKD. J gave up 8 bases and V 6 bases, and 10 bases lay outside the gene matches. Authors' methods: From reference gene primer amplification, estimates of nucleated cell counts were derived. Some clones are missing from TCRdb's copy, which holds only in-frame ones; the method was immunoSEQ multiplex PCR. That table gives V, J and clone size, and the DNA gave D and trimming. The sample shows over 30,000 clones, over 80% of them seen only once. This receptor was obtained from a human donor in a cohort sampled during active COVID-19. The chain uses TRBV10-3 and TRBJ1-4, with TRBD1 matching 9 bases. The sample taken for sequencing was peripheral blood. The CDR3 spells CAIRPSTGGGEKLFF. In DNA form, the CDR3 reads TGTGCCATCAGGCCCTCGACAGGGGGAGGAGAAAAACTGTTTTTT.